This TCR beta chain was found in a study of T cells in tumors after PD-1 blockade. Study information: No patient had prior checkpoint blockade, systemic immunosuppression, or radiotherapy within 4 weeks. Either cemiplimab 350 mg every 2 weeks or pembrolizumab 200 mg every 3 weeks was given. Study outcomes and limitations: Expanded exhausted CD8+ clones after therapy were mostly novel clonotypes.

A remark on this clone: The antigen remains undetermined.

The V and J ends lost 1 base and 4 bases, in that order; junction bases with no gene match: 8. Germline-derived CDR1 and CDR2 are SEHNR and FQNEAQ (reference sequence). This CDR3 has 17 residues. Input was roughly 616 ng to 6,500 ng of genomic DNA from tumor or blood. This table comes from immunoSEQ multiplex PCR, and its TCRdb copy is limited to in-frame clones, with some not included. The sample yields about 7,700 clones, 69% seen once. The TCR originated in a human donor with basal cell carcinoma. The chain employs TRBV7-9 and TRBJ2-3, with TRBD2 matching over 10 bases. The specimen comprised tumor tissue, sampled after anti-PD-1 treatment. The CDR3 DNA reads TGTGCCAGCAGCTTAGTACGGCTAGCGGGAGAGTCAGATACGCAGTATTTT. Translating gives CASSLVRLAGESDTQYF.